This TCR beta chain originates from a study of blood T cells in healthy people across ages (dated by TCRdb to the mid-2010s). About the full investigation: In model experiments, roughly one uniquely barcoded TCR beta cDNA molecule per two T cells was captured by template switching. The study measured age-related changes in TCR beta repertoire diversity using deep sequencing normalized with unique cDNA molecular identifiers. The donors were split into four age groups: young (average 16 years), middle-aged (nearly 40), aged (about 56) and long-lived (approximately 89). To avoid experimental bias, donors of different ages were randomly spread across the sequencing lanes. The study analyzed two additional independent replicas of 1 million unique cDNA reads from the same blood draw for two donors, one aged 18 to 29 and one aged 80 or older. The paper as a whole reports these results and caveats: Since profiling was done on bulk unsorted PBMCs, naive and antigen-experienced compartments could not be conclusively compared. Estimates of total diversity based on one million sequenced T cells were considered lower bounds and underestimates. As age increased, observed TCR beta diversity per million T cells dropped in a roughly linear way, and a significant reduction was already evident by age 40. The percentage of naive T cells measured by flow cytometry correlated strongly with observed TCR beta diversity. Compared with the aged group, more naive CD4+ T cells, fewer expanded clones and increased TCR diversity were shown by the long-lived group, suggesting age selection. Donor CMV infection status was unknown, potentially confounding age-related changes in expanded clonotypes.

Systemically healthy Caucasian individuals from Russia, some 36 in total and aged about 6 to 95 years, were included as donors. Each donor gave around 9.5 milliliters of peripheral blood, collected into EDTA-treated Vacutainer tubes. Ficoll-Paque density-gradient centrifugation was used to isolate PBMCs, with at least 7 million per sample. Total RNA, at least 6 micrograms per sample, was extracted from PBMCs with Trizol reagent. For every donor, an aliquot of PBMCs went through flow cytometry to measure the percentages of naive CD45RAhigh/CD27high T cells. Library preparation was by 5' RACE. TCRdb shows the sequencer as Illumina HiSeq 2500. A second PCR of about 7 to 12 cycles was performed with a sample-barcoded 5' primer and a J-beta primer mix. Each TCR beta cDNA molecule received a unique molecular identifier from a template-switch 5' adaptor carrying 12 random nucleotides. At least 3 million CDR3-containing paired-end reads were obtained from each sample. All of the RNA was converted into first-strand cDNA using the Mint cDNA synthesis kit, with a TRBC-specific oligonucleotide serving as the primer. After uracil-DNA glycosylase treatment, a first 18-cycle PCR used universal primers M1SS and BC2_uni_R on all cDNA. The source study handled its data this way. For normalization, 1 million high-quality reads, each with a distinct molecular identifier, were randomly selected from each sample. Reads with shared molecular identifiers were discarded instead of being binned into consensus sequences. MiTCR, set to a Q25 quality threshold and the strictest error-elimination algorithm, was used for CDR3 identification, clonotype clustering and error correction. Lower-bound total TCR beta diversity was estimated with a nonparametric unseen species model using Euler transformation. Through fastp at Q25 and MiXCR, TCRdb rebuilt clones from the public reads, retaining in-frame beta chains. Every CDR3 protein is listed once, alongside the most common genes and DNA of its rows. The V and J calls here are based on TCRdb, not the publication. A total of roughly 1.7 million distinct CDR3 sequences appear in this sample, about 31% of them only once. The ten most abundant clones make up 11% of the sample.

On this clonotype itself: Its binding antigen is unknown. Base qualities are missing; no much larger clone stands one base away.

CDR1 MNHEY and CDR2 SVGEGT were looked up in the germline V gene. Germline trimming amounts to 2 bases on V and 2 bases on J, with 7 as the count of junction bases outside the gene matches. From the cysteine up to the phenylalanine, the CDR3 has a length of 17 residues. Of all the DNA, just the CDR3 is kept, 51 bases in frame from base 1. Recombination connected TRBV6-2 or TRBV6-3 to TRBJ2-3; TRBD2 lines up with 10 middle nucleotides. This sequence originates from a woman in her twenties or thirties in good health. The specimen was blood. The nucleotide sequence reads TGTGCCAGCAGTTACAAGGGGACTAGCGAATACACAGATACGCAGTATTTT. Protein translation: CASSYKGTSEYTDTQYF.